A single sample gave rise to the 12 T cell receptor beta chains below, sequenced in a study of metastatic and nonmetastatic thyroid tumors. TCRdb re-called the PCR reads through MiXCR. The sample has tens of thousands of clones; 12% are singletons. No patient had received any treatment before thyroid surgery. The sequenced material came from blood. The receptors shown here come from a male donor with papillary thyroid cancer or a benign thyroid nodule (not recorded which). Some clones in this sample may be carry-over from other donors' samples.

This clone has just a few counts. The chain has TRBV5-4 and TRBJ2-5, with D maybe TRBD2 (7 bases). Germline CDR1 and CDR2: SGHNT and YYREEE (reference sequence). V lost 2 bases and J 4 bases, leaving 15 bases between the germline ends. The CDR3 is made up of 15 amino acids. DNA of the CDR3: TGTGCCAGCAGCTTCGGCGGAGGGGGGGGAGAGACCCAGTACTTC. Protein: CASSFGGGGGETQYF. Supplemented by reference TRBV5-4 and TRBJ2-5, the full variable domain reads ETGVTQSPTHLIKTRGQQVTLRCSSQSGHNTVSWYQQALGQGPQFIFQYYREEENGRGNFPPRFSGLQFPNYSSELNVNALELDDSALYLCASSFGGGGGETQYFGPGTRLLVL.

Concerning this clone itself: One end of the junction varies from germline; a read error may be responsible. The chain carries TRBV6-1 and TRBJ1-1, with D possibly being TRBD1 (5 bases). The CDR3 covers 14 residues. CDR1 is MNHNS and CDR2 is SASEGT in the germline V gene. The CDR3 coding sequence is TGTGCCGGCAGTGAGGGGCTGGGGAACACTGAAGCTTTCTTT. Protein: CAGSEGLGNTEAFF.

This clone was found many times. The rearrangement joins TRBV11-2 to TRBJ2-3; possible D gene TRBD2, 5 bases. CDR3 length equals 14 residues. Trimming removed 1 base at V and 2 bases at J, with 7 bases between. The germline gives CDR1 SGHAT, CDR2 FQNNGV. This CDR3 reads CASSLARVTDTQYF. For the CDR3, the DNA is TGTGCCAGCAGCTTAGCGAGGGTCACAGATACGCAGTATTTT.

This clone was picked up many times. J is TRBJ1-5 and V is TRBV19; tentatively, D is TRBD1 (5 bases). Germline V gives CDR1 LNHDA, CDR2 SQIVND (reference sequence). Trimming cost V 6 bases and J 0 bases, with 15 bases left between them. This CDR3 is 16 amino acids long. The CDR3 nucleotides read TGTGCCAGTAGGCCCCAGGGCCCCTATAGCAATCAGCCCCAGCATTTT. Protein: CASRPQGPYSNQPQHF.

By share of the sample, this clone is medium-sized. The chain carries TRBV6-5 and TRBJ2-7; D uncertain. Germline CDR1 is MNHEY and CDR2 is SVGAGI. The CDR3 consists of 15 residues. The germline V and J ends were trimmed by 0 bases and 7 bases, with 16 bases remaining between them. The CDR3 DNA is TGTGCCAGCAGTTACTCGGACCCCCGGATGGGAGAGCAGTACTTC. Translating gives CASSYSDPRMGEQYF.

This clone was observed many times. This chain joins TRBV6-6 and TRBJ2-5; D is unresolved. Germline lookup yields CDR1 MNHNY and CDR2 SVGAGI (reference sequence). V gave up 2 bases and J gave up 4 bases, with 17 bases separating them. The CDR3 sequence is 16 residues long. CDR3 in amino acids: CASSYASPPESETQYF. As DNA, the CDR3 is TGTGCCAGCAGTTACGCCTCTCCTCCAGAGTCAGAGACCCAGTACTTC.

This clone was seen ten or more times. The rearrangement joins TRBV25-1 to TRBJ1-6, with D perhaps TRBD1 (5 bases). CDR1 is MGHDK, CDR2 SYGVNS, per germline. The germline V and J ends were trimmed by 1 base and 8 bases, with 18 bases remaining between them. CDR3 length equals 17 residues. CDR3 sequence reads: CASSEFFRGGSDSPLHF. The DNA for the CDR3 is TGTGCCAGCAGTGAATTTTTTCGTGGGGGATCGGATTCACCCCTCCACTTT.

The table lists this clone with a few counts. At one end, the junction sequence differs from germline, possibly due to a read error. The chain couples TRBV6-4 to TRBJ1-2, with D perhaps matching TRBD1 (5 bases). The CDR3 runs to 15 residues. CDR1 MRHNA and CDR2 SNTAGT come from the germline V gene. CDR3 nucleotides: TGTGCCAGCATCCCACTGCCTGGGGGAGGCTATGTCTACACCTTC. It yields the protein CASIPLPGGGYVYTF.

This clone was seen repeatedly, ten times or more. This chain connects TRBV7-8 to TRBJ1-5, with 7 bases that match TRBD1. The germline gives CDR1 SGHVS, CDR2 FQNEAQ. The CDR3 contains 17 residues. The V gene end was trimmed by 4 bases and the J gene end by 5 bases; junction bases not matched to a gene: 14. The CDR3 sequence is CASSSYPPGQYHQPQHF. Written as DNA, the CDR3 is TGTGCCAGCAGCTCTTATCCCCCGGGACAGTATCATCAGCCCCAGCATTTT.

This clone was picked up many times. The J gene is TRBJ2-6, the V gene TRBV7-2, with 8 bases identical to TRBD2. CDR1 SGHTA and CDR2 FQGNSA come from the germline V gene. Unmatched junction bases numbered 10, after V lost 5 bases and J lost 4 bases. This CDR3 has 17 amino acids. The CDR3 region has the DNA TGTGCCAGCAGCCATAGCGGGGCAGGCTTGGGGGCCAACGTCCTGACTTTC. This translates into CASSHSGAGLGANVLTF.

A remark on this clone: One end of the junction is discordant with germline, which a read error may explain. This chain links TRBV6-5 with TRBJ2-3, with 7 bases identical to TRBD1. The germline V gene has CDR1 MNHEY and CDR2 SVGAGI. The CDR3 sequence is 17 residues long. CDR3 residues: CASSYSLTGEYTYTQYF. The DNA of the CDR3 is TGTGCCAGCAGTTACTCTCTTACAGGGGAATACACATATACGCAGTATTTT.

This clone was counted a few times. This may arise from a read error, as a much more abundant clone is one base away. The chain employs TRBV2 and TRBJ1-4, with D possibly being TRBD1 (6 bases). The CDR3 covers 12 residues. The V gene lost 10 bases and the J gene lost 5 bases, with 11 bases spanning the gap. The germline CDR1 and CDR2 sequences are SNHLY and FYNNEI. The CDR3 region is CAKWTENEKLFF. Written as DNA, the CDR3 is TGTGCCAAGTGGACAGAAAATGAAAAACTGTTTTTT.